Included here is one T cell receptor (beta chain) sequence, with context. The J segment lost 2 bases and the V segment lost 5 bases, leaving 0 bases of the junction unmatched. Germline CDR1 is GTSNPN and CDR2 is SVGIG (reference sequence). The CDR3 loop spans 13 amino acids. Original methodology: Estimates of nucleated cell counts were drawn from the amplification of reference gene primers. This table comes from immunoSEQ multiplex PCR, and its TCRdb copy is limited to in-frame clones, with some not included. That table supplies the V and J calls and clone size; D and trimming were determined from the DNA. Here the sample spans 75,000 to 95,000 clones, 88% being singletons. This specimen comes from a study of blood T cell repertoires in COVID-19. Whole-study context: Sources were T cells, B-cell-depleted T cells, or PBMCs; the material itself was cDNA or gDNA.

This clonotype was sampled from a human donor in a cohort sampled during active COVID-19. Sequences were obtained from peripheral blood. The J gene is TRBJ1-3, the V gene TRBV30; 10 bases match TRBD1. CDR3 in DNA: TGTGCCTGGGGACAGGGGGCTGGAAACACCATATATTTT. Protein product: CAWGQGAGNTIYF. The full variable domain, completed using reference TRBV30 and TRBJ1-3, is SQTIHQWPATLVQPVGSPLSLECTVEGTSNPNLYWYRQAAGRGLQLLFYSVGIGQISSEVPQNLSASRPQDRQFILSSKKLLLSDSGFYLCAWGQGAGNTIYFGEGSWLTVV.